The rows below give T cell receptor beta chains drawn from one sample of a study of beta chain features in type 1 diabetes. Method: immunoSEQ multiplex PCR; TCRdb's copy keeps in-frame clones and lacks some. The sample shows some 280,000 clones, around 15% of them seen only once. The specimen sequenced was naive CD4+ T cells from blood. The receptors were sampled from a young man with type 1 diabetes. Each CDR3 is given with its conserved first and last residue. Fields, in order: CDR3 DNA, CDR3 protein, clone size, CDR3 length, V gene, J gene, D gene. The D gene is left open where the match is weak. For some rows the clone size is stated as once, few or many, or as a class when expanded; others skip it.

TGTGCCAGCAGCCCACAAACAGGGGACTACGAGCAGTACTTC	CASSPQTGDYEQYF	few	14	TRBV7-2	TRBJ2-7	TRBD1
TGTGCCAGCAGCTTACTCCAAACGGGGACCCAGTACTTC	CASSLLQTGTQYF	NA	13	TRBV7-2	TRBJ2-5	NA
TGCGCCAGCAGCTCCGGACAGGGAGATGGCTACACCTTC	CASSSGQGDGYTF	NA	13	TRBV5-1	TRBJ1-2	TRBD1
TGTGCCAGTACGATTACGGGACAACTCTACGAGCAGTACTTC	CASTITGQLYEQYF	NA	14	TRBV6-1	TRBJ2-7	NA
TGTGCCAGCAGCCGACAGGGAGTGGATCAGCCCCAGCATTTT	CASSRQGVDQPQHF	NA	14	TRBV14	TRBJ1-5	TRBD1
TGCGCCAGCAGCTCAGGAGGGCCGGGATACAATGAGCAGTTCTTC	CASSSGGPGYNEQFF	NA	15	TRBV5-1	TRBJ2-1	NA
TGTGCCAGCTCACCTAGGGGGCCAGCCTACGAGCAGTACTTC	CASSPRGPAYEQYF	NA	14	TRBV18	TRBJ2-7	TRBD1
TGCGCCAGCAGCTTGGCAACTAGTGGGCACGAGCAGTACTTC	CASSLATSGHEQYF	NA	14	TRBV5-1	TRBJ2-7	NA
TGCGCCAGCAGCCTACAAGTGAGGGACAGGGGTGAAAAACTGTTTTTT	CASSLQVRDRGEKLFF	NA	16	TRBV5-1	TRBJ1-4	TRBD1
TGTGCCAGCAACGACAGGGACAGGGAAATTCACTTC	CASNDRDREIHF	NA	12	TRBV6-1	TRBJ2-7	TRBD1
TGTGCCAGCATAGGGACAGGGGGCGCCGGGTGGAACACTGAAGCTTTCTTT	CASIGTGGAGWNTEAFF	few	17	TRBV7-9	TRBJ1-1	TRBD1
TGTGCCTGGAGTTTGGACAGGGTTGACAATGAGCAGTTCTTC	CAWSLDRVDNEQFF	NA	14	TRBV30	TRBJ2-1	TRBD1
TGTGCCTGGAGTGTAACCCCGGGAACTGAAGCTTTCTTT	CAWSVTPGTEAFF	NA	13	TRBV30	TRBJ1-1	NA
TGCGCCAGCAGCCAGACAGCCATCAGGGGGACAGGGAATCGCAATCAGCCCCAGCATTTT	CASSQTAIRGTGNRNQPQHF	NA	20	TRBV4-1	TRBJ1-5	TRBD1
TGTGCCAGCAGCGACAATCAAGTAGCGGGAGGGCCACACGGGGAGCTGTTTTTT	CASSDNQVAGGPHGELFF	NA	18	TRBV5-4	TRBJ2-2	TRBD2
TGTGCCAGCTCGATGGGGGAGGTCAATCAGCCCCAGCATTTT	CASSMGEVNQPQHF	few	14	TRBV28	TRBJ1-5	NA
TGCGCCAGCAGCCTGGAACTAGCGGGAGGGCATGGTGAGCAGTTCTTC	CASSLELAGGHGEQFF	NA	16	TRBV5-1	TRBJ2-1	TRBD2
TGTGCCAGCAGCGCCGACAGGGCAATGACGGCCCTCGAGCAGTACTTC	CASSADRAMTALEQYF	few	16	TRBV5-4	TRBJ2-7	TRBD1
TGTGCCAGCTCAGCGGGGGAAAACACTGAAGCTTTCTTT	CASSAGENTEAFF	few	13	TRBV18	TRBJ1-1	NA
TGTGCCAGCAGCCAAGCGCAGGGGTGGACCGGGGAGCTGTTTTTT	CASSQAQGWTGELFF	NA	15	TRBV14	TRBJ2-2	NA
TGTGCCAGCAGGATCGGAGACAGAAGGACAGATACGCAGTATTTT	CASRIGDRRTDTQYF	NA	15	TRBV28	TRBJ2-3	NA
TGTGCCAGCAGCCAATACAGGGGTCGAGCTTTCTTT	CASSQYRGRAFF	few	12	TRBV6-5	TRBJ1-1	TRBD1
TGTGCCAGCATGCCCCGTGGGAGCTCCTACGAGCAGTACTTC	CASMPRGSSYEQYF	NA	14	TRBV6-5	TRBJ2-7	NA
TGTGCCAGCAGCTTTCTGCGGGGGGGAGAGACCCAGTACTTC	CASSFLRGGETQYF	few	14	TRBV5-6	TRBJ2-5	TRBD2
TGTGCCAGTGGGAAGGGGGTGAAGGACACCATATATTTT	CASGKGVKDTIYF	few	13	TRBV7-2	TRBJ1-3	NA
TGCGCCAGCAGCCAAGGGGATGGAAATACAGGGGATAATCAGCCCCAGCATTTT	CASSQGDGNTGDNQPQHF	few	18	TRBV4-3	TRBJ1-5	TRBD1
TGTGCCAGCAGTTACTCGATAGACAGGGGGCTATCCGAGCAGTACTTC	CASSYSIDRGLSEQYF	NA	16	TRBV6-5	TRBJ2-7	TRBD1
TGCGCCAGCAGCCTGGAGAATCCACAATACAATGAGCAGTTCTTC	CASSLENPQYNEQFF	NA	15	TRBV5-1	TRBJ2-1	NA
TGCGCCAGCAGCCAAGGCCTCCCTCAGGGAGAGACCCAGTACTTC	CASSQGLPQGETQYF	many	15	TRBV4-3	TRBJ2-5	NA
TGTGCCAGTAGTATAGATCCGGCTAGCGGGGGCGATGAGCAGTTCTTC	CASSIDPASGGDEQFF	NA	16	TRBV19	TRBJ2-1	TRBD2
TGTGCCAGCTTGCGGGACTACACAGATACGCAGTATTTT	CASLRDYTDTQYF	NA	13	TRBV2	TRBJ2-3	TRBD2
TGTGCCAGCAGTGCTAGGACAGGCTACGAGCAGTACTTC	CASSARTGYEQYF	NA	13	TRBV28	TRBJ2-7	TRBD1
TGCAGTACCACTGAGCGAGAGACCCAGTACTTC	CSTTERETQYF	NA	11	TRBV20-1	TRBJ2-5	NA
TGTGCCAGCAGCTCCCCCGCGGGCATGACCGGGGAGCTGTTTTTT	CASSSPAGMTGELFF	NA	15	TRBV7-8	TRBJ2-2	NA
TGCGCCAGCAGCTTGGTTTCGGGACCTCCTAGCGGGGCCCGCACAGATACGCAGTATTTT	CASSLVSGPPSGARTDTQYF	few	20	TRBV5-1	TRBJ2-3	TRBD2
TGTGCCAGCAGGACAGCGTCACAGGGTGACGAGCAGTACTTC	CASRTASQGDEQYF	few	14	TRBV5-4	TRBJ2-7	NA
TGTGCCAGCAGTGTGGGGCGGGGAAACATTCAGTACTTC	CASSVGRGNIQYF	NA	13	TRBV2	TRBJ2-4	NA
TGTGCCAGCAGCCGGGGACAGGGGCAAGGCTACACCTTC	CASSRGQGQGYTF	NA	13	TRBV13	TRBJ1-2	TRBD1
TGTGCCAGCAGCTCTACTACCGGGACAGGGGGAGCTGGGGCCAACGTCCTGACTTTC	CASSSTTGTGGAGANVLTF	NA	19	TRBV7-2	TRBJ2-6	TRBD1
TGTGCCAGCAGAGCGGAGAGAGCCGCTAACACTGAAGCTTTCTTT	CASRAERAANTEAFF	few	15	TRBV2	TRBJ1-1	NA
TGTGCCAGCAGCCAAGATCTGGTAACACCCCCCAAAAACATTCAGTACTTC	CASSQDLVTPPKNIQYF	NA	17	TRBV14	TRBJ2-4	NA
TGTGCCACCAGCAGGGCCGGGACAGGGGGTCAGGAGCAGTACTTC	CATSRAGTGGQEQYF	NA	15	TRBV15	TRBJ2-5	TRBD1
TGTGCCTGGAGTGTACTCCTAGCATCGGGCGAGCAGTACTTC	CAWSVLLASGEQYF	few	14	TRBV30	TRBJ2-7	NA
TGTGCCAGCTCACTCAACTACCGGGGACAGGGGACCAGCACAGATACGCAGTATTTT	CASSLNYRGQGTSTDTQYF	few	19	TRBV18	TRBJ2-3	TRBD1
TGTGCCAGCAGCACTACCGGGGGACACGAGCAGTACTTC	CASSTTGGHEQYF	NA	13	TRBV11-1	TRBJ2-7	NA
TGTGCCAGCAGCTCCCGGGCCTACGAGCAGTACTTC	CASSSRAYEQYF	NA	12	TRBV7-2	TRBJ2-7	NA
TGCAGCGTTGCCGAGACAGGGGTTGAAAAACTGTTTTTT	CSVAETGVEKLFF	few	13	TRBV29-1	TRBJ1-4	TRBD1
TGCAGCGCCACAAGAGAACGGGGGGCCGCGAACACCGGGGAGCTGTTTTTT	CSATRERGAANTGELFF	few	17	TRBV29-1	TRBJ2-2	NA
TGTGCCAGCAGCCAGTCAGCGCCCTATGGCTACACCTTC	CASSQSAPYGYTF	NA	13	TRBV14	TRBJ1-2	NA
TGCGCCAGCAGCCCCGACAGGGACTATGGCTACACCTTC	CASSPDRDYGYTF	NA	13	TRBV5-1	TRBJ1-2	TRBD1
TGTGCCATCGGGGCTGGCGGGAGAGACGAGCAGTACTTC	CAIGAGGRDEQYF	NA	13	TRBV10-3	TRBJ2-7	TRBD2
TGTGCCAGCATTCAGGCAGGGGGACAGCCCCAGCATTTT	CASIQAGGQPQHF	few	13	TRBV6-5	TRBJ1-5	TRBD1
TGTGCCTGGAACAGGGATGGCTACACCTTC	CAWNRDGYTF	few	10	TRBV30	TRBJ1-2	NA
TGTGCCAGCAGCTTGGAACTGGTGAAAGAGCAGTACTTC	CASSLELVKEQYF	NA	13	TRBV5-6	TRBJ2-7	NA
TGTGCCAGCTCACCCTCGGGACAGGGTTATGGCTACACCTTC	CASSPSGQGYGYTF	NA	14	TRBV18	TRBJ1-2	TRBD1
TGTGCCAGCAGTGGACCGGGACAGGGGCAGGATACGCAGTATTTT	CASSGPGQGQDTQYF	few	15	TRBV25-1	TRBJ2-3	TRBD1
TGTGCCAGCAGCGTTGAACCGGGACATACCTACGAGCAGTACTTC	CASSVEPGHTYEQYF	NA	15	TRBV9	TRBJ2-7	NA
TGTGCCAGCTCGACTAGCGGTACAGAGCAGTTCTTC	CASSTSGTEQFF	NA	12	TRBV2	TRBJ2-1	TRBD2
TGCGCCAGCAGCCAGGTGGACAGGGTCGGCACTGAAGCTTTCTTT	CASSQVDRVGTEAFF	few	15	TRBV4-1	TRBJ1-1	TRBD1